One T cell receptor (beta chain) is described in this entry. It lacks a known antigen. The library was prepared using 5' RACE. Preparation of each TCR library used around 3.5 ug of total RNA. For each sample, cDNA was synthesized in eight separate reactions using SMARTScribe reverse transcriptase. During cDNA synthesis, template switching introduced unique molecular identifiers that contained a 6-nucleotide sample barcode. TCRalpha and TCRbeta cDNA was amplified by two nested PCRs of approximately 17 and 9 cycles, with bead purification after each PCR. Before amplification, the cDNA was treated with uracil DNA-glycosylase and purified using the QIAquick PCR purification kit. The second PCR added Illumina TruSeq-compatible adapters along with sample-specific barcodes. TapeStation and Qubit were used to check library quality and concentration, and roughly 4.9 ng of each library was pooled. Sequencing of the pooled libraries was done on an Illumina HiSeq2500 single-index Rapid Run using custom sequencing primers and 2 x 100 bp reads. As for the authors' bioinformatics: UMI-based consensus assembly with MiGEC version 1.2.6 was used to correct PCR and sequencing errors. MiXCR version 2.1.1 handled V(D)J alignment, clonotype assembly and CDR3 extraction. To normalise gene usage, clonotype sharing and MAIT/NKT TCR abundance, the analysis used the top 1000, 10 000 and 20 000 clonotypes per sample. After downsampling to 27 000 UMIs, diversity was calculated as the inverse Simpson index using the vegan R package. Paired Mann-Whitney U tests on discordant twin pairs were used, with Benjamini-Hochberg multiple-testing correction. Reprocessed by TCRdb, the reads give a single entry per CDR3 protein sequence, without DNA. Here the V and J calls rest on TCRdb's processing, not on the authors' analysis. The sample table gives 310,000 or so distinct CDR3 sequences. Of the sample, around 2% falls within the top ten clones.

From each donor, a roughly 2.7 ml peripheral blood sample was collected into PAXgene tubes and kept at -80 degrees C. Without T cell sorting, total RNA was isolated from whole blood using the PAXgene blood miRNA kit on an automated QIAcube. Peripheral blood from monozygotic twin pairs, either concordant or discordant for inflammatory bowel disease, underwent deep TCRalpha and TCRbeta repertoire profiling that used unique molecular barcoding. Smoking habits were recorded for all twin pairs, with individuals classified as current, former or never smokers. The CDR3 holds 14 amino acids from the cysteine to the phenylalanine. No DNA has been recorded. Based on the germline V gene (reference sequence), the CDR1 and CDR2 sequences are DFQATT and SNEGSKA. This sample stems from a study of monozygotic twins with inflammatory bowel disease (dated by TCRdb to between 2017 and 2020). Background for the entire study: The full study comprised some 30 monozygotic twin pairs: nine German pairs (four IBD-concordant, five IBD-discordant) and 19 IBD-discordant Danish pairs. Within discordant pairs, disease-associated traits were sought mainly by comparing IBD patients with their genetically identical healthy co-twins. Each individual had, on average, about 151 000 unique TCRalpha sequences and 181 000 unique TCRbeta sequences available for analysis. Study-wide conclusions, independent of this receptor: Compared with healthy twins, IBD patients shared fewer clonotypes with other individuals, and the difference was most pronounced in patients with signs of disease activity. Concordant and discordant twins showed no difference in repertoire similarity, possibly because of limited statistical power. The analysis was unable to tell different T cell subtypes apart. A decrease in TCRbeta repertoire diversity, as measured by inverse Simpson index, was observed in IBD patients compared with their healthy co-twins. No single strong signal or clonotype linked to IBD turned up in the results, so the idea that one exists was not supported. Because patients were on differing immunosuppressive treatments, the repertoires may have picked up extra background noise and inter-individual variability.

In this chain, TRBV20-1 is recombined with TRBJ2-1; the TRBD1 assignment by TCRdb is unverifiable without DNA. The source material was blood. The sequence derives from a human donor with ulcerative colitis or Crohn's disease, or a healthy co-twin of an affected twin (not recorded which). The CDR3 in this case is CSARRGAAPNEQFF.